This TCR beta chain was identified during a study of shared clonotypes between healthy human individuals. Genomic DNA of each subset was evenly split across several immunoSEQ plates. Only in-frame clones appear in the TCRdb table, and some are missing; sequencing was by immunoSEQ multiplex PCR. The top ten clones hold around 11% of a sample with about half a million clones, around 73% of them seen once. J gave up 0 bases and V 6 bases, and 5 bases lay outside the gene matches. This CDR3 region has 15 residues. Germline V gene lookup returns CDR1 WSHSY and CDR2 SAAADI. This receptor was taken from a woman aged 40 to 50 in good health. Some clones in this sample may be carry-over from other donors' samples. The sample was PBMCs. J is TRBJ1-1 and V is TRBV10-2; 9 bases agree with TRBD1. CDR3: CASRDRGGVNTEAFF. CDR3 coding DNA: TGCGCCAGCAGGGACAGGGGCGGAGTGAACACTGAAGCTTTCTTT.